The 9 T cell receptor beta chains below all came from one sample that was sequenced in a study of T cells in Graves' hyperthyroidism and ophthalmopathy. There were TCR beta CDR3 regions amplified from RNA transcripts. During a first-round RT-PCR of the TCR CDR3, the HTBI primer set was used. TCRdb re-analysed the multiplex PCR reads in MiXCR, keeping a single row per CDR3 protein. The sample consists of roughly 150,000 distinct CDR3 sequences, about 9% of them appearing once. The sequencing input was blood. These TCRs come from a woman between 18 and 30 years old with Graves' hyperthyroidism that later progressed to Graves' ophthalmopathy.

This clonotype was recorded many times. The V call is TRBV20-1, the J call TRBJ1-1; TRBD1 aligns across 8 bases. Trimming at V came to 3 bases and at J to 3 bases, leaving 3 bases not matched to a gene. Germline V gene data show CDR1 as DFQATT and CDR2 as SNEGSKA (reference sequence). The CDR3 loop spans 13 amino acids. Written as DNA, the CDR3 is TGCAGTGCTAGGTCGGACAGGGACACTGAAGCTTTCTTT. Residues: CSARSDRDTEAFF.

As concerns this clonotype: Mismatch with germline at one junction end may stem from a read error. This chain connects TRBV7-3 to TRBJ2-1; D gene uncertain. Germline assignment: CDR1 SGHTA and CDR2 FQGTGA. The CDR3 runs 13 residues. CDR3 protein: CAGSLNTYNEQFF. In nucleotides, the CDR3 is TGTGCCGGCAGCTTAAACACCTACAATGAGCAGTTCTTC.

This clonotype was observed a handful of times. This chain uses TRBV4-1 with TRBJ1-6; a possible D gene is TRBD1 (5 bases). In germline, CDR1 is MGHRA, CDR2 YSYEKL. V lost 4 bases to trimming and J lost 6 bases, with 13 bases between them. The CDR3 is made up of 15 amino acids. This CDR3 reads CASSPSTGRNSPLHF. The CDR3 DNA reads TGCGCCAGCAGCCCTTCAACAGGCCGTAATTCACCCCTCCACTTT.

With regard to this clonotype: Sequence at one end of the junction differs from germline and may be a read error. V gene TRBV9 combines with J gene TRBJ1-1, with 7 nucleotides matching TRBD1. CDR1 is SGDLS and CDR2 is YYNGEE in the germline V gene. This CDR3 is 15 amino acids long. DNA for the CDR3: TGTGCCAGCAGCGTAGAAACCCAGGGGGGGACTGAAGCTCTCTTT. Encoded protein: CASSVETQGGTEALF.

This clonotype was detected ten times or more. The chain is built from TRBV2 and TRBJ1-4; 9 nucleotides agree with TRBD1. Germline lookup yields CDR1 SNHLY and CDR2 FYNNEI. V was clipped by 4 bases and J by 6 bases; unmatched bases: 6. The CDR3 is made up of 15 amino acids. CDR3 sequence: CASSGGTGPHEKLFF. The CDR3 DNA is TGTGCCAGCAGTGGCGGGACAGGGCCGCATGAAAAACTGTTTTTT. The full variable domain, with the rest looked up from reference TRBV2 and TRBJ1-4, is EPEVTQTPSHQVTQMGQEVILRCVPISNHLYFYWYRQILGQKVEFLVSFYNNEISEKSEIFDDQFSVERPDGSNFTLKIRSTKLEDSAMYFCASSGGTGPHEKLFFGSGTQLSVL.

As to this clonotype: A much larger clone sits a single nucleotide away, making a read error possible. The CDR3 region is CASSLSANTGTQYF. For the CDR3, the DNA is TGTGCCAGCAGCTTGAGTGCCAACACAGGTACGCAGTATTTT. This sequence joins TRBV5-8 and TRBJ2-3; TRBD1 might be the D (5 bases). Germline CDR1 SGHTS, CDR2 YDEGEE. CDR3 length equals 14 residues.

Many counts were recorded for this clonotype. This sequence joins TRBV25-1 and TRBJ1-4; D is possibly TRBD1 (6 bases). The CDR3 is made up of 15 amino acids. With 1 base removed from V and 4 bases from J, the gap between germline ends came to 10 bases. Germline CDR1 is MGHDK and CDR2 is SYGVNS. CDR3 sequence: CASSEWAGDNEKLFF. The CDR3 nucleotides are TGTGCCAGCAGTGAATGGGCAGGGGATAATGAAAAACTGTTTTTT.

The table lists this clonotype with a few counts. J is TRBJ1-3 and V is TRBV5-6; TRBD1 is a possible D gene (5 bases). Trimming left V 3 bases short and J 0 bases short, with 13 bases between. Germline CDR1 SGHDT, CDR2 YYEEEE. The CDR3 is 16 amino acids. CDR3 sequence reads: CASSSGTGYSGNTIYF. CDR3 DNA: TGTGCCAGCAGCTCCGGGACGGGGTACTCTGGAAACACCATATATTTT.

As to this clonotype: This may arise from a read error, as a much more abundant clone is one base away. V and J are TRBV3-1 and TRBJ2-1; possible D gene TRBD1, 6 bases. CDR1 LGHDT and CDR2 YNNKEL come from the germline V gene (reference sequence). The CDR3 runs to 12 residues. For the CDR3, the DNA is TGTGTCAGCAGCCGGGACAACAATGAGCAGTTCTTC. Translation: CVSSRDNNEQFF.